This entry is about one T cell receptor (beta chain). One entry per CDR3 protein, called by TCRdb with MiXCR from the RACE reads. The sample records fewer than 140,000 distinct CDR3 sequences, 12% being singletons. The data originate from a study of human T cells and chemical hapten exposure. Turning to the study itself: TCR yields per sample varied mostly from small pooled library volume differences.

Trimming stripped 5 bases from V and 7 bases from J, with 21 bases between. Germline V gene data show CDR1 as MDHEN and CDR2 as SYDVKM. The CDR3 covers 15 residues. Time point meaning: pre-sensitization, week 0. The sample's treatment: therapeutic diphenylcyclopropenone sensitization with weekly scalp DPC. Alopecia patients, 18 to 70 years old and DPC-suitable, served as donors. Unfractionated whole blood yielded the extracted total RNA. The TCR was taken from a woman between 50 and 59 years old with alopecia areata. Some clones in this sample may be carry-over from other donors' samples. V usage is TRBV28 and J usage is TRBJ2-7; a possible D gene is TRBD2 (5 bases). The input for sequencing was whole blood, taken in connection with sensitization to the hapten diphenylcyclopropenone (DPC). The CDR3 reads CASSDKVGVAREQYF. CDR3 bases: TGTGCCAGCAGTGACAAAGTCGGAGTAGCGAGGGAGCAGTACTTC.